This is a list of T cell receptor beta chains from one sample in a study of T cell responses to AZD1222 COVID-19 vaccine. Repertoires were generated with immunoSEQ multiplex PCR, while TCRdb's copy carries only in-frame clones and drops some. Of tens of thousands of clones in the sample, around 80% were seen once. The specimen comprised peripheral blood, sampled on day 0 of AZD1222 vaccination. Source of these receptors: an adult in good health. Each CDR3 is given with its conserved first and last residue. D genes are given only for firm matches. Expanded clones get a size class; other rows say once, few or many, or leave the size out.

J: TRBJ2-5; size: .; D: .; V: TRBV4-1; CDR3: CASSQDPGGANRETQYF; DNA: TGCGCCAGCAGCCAAGATCCGGGGGGCGCAAATCGAGAGACCCAGTACTTC
J: TRBJ2-1; size: .; D: .; V: TRBV7-3; CDR3: CASSLKGKGGLVEQFF; DNA: TGTGCCAGCAGCTTAAAAGGGAAAGGTGGGTTGGTTGAGCAGTTCTTC
J: TRBJ2-7; size: .; D: .; V: TRBV24-1; CDR3: CATSDLTEDSGSYEQYF; DNA: TGTGCCACCAGTGACCTAACCGAGGATTCAGGCTCCTACGAGCAGTACTTC
J: TRBJ1-3; size: .; D: .; V: TRBV19; CDR3: CASSPNGLSSGNTIYF; DNA: TGTGCCAGTAGCCCGAACGGGCTGAGCTCTGGAAACACCATATATTTT
J: TRBJ1-2; size: .; D: TRBD1; V: TRBV6-5; CDR3: CASSRDRGLGYTF; DNA: TGTGCCAGCAGTCGCGACAGGGGGCTTGGCTACACCTTC
J: TRBJ1-4; size: once; D: .; V: TRBV7-2; CDR3: CASSIQGSTNEKLFF; DNA: TGTGCCAGCAGCATCCAGGGGTCCACTAATGAAAAACTGTTTTTT
J: TRBJ1-1; size: .; D: TRBD1; V: TRBV19; CDR3: CASRGTGMVNTEAFF; DNA: TGTGCCAGTAGAGGGACAGGAATGGTGAACACTGAAGCTTTCTTT
J: TRBJ1-5; size: .; D: .; V: TRBV19; CDR3: CASKVGRYSNQPQHF; DNA: TGTGCCAGTAAGGTAGGCAGATATAGCAATCAGCCCCAGCATTTT
J: TRBJ2-7; size: .; D: TRBD1; V: TRBV7-2; CDR3: CASSLQGAGYEQYF; DNA: TGTGCCAGCAGCTTACAGGGGGCGGGGTACGAGCAGTACTTC
J: TRBJ2-1; size: few; D: TRBD1; V: TRBV11-3; CDR3: CASSTFGTGGYNEQFF; DNA: TGTGCCAGCAGCACCTTCGGGACAGGGGGTTACAATGAGCAGTTCTTC
J: TRBJ1-1; size: .; D: .; V: TRBV18; CDR3: CASSFVGQNTEAFF; DNA: TGTGCCAGCTCGTTCGTCGGACAGAACACTGAAGCTTTCTTT
J: TRBJ2-3; size: .; D: .; V: TRBV5-4; CDR3: CASSLGLATDTQYF; DNA: TGTGCCAGCAGCTTGGGGCTTGCCACAGATACGCAGTATTTT
J: TRBJ2-5; size: .; D: .; V: TRBV18; CDR3: CASSPPKTVGTQYF; DNA: TGTGCCAGCTCACCACCGAAAACAGTCGGGACCCAGTACTTC
J: TRBJ1-1; size: .; D: .; V: TRBV7-9; CDR3: CASSLETNTEAFF; DNA: TGTGCCAGCAGCTTAGAGACGAACACTGAAGCTTTCTTT
J: TRBJ1-3; size: .; D: .; V: TRBV12-3/TRBV12-4; CDR3: CASTGNTIYF; DNA: TGTGCCAGCACCGGAAACACCATATATTTT
J: TRBJ2-7; size: .; D: .; V: TRBV4-1; CDR3: CASSQGPYEQYF; DNA: TGCGCCAGCAGCCAAGGCCCCTACGAGCAGTACTTC
J: TRBJ2-3; size: .; D: .; V: TRBV6-5; CDR3: CASRTAAGTDTQYF; DNA: TGTGCCAGCAGGACGGCCGCCGGCACAGATACGCAGTATTTT
J: TRBJ2-1; size: .; D: TRBD2; V: TRBV11-1; CDR3: CASSRTSGGPNEQFF; DNA: TGTGCCAGCAGCCGCACTAGCGGGGGACCTAATGAGCAGTTCTTC
J: TRBJ2-2; size: once; D: .; V: TRBV24-1; CDR3: CATSDVNGGELFF; DNA: TGTGCCACCAGTGACGTCAATGGTGGGGAGCTGTTTTTT
J: TRBJ2-7; size: .; D: TRBD1; V: TRBV7-2; CDR3: CASSFNRGQGEQYF; DNA: TGTGCCAGCAGCTTCAACAGGGGGCAAGGCGAGCAGTACTTC
J: TRBJ2-2; size: .; D: TRBD1; V: TRBV6-2/TRBV6-3; CDR3: CASSPGTGAPNTGELFF; DNA: TGTGCCAGCAGCCCGGGGACAGGGGCTCCGAACACCGGGGAGCTGTTTTTT
J: TRBJ1-3; size: .; D: TRBD1; V: TRBV7-2; CDR3: CASSPGQGVIVGF; DNA: TGTGCCAGCAGCCCGGGACAGGGTGTAATCGTGGGTTTT
J: TRBJ1-1; size: few; D: .; V: TRBV29-1; CDR3: CSVAREGTEAFF; DNA: TGCAGCGTTGCCAGAGAGGGCACTGAAGCTTTCTTT
J: TRBJ2-1; size: .; D: .; V: TRBV10-1; CDR3: CASSGTGTGSGEQFF; DNA: TGCGCCAGCAGTGGCACAGGGACCGGGAGTGGTGAGCAGTTCTTC
J: TRBJ2-1; size: .; D: TRBD2; V: TRBV7-2; CDR3: CASSLELAGGPNEQFF; DNA: TGTGCCAGCAGCTTAGAGTTGGCGGGAGGGCCTAATGAGCAGTTCTTC
J: TRBJ1-5; size: few; D: .; V: TRBV24-1; CDR3: CATSDINQHGAQHF; DNA: TGTGCCACCAGTGATATAAACCAACACGGGGCCCAGCATTTT
J: TRBJ1-2; size: once; D: .; V: TRBV5-1; CDR3: CASSLQETGNYGYTF; DNA: TGCGCCAGCTCCCTACAGGAAACGGGAAACTATGGCTACACCTTC
J: TRBJ2-7; size: .; D: .; V: TRBV3-1/TRBV3-2; CDR3: CASSQRRDWPSAEQYF; DNA: TGTGCCAGCAGCCAACGCCGGGACTGGCCCAGCGCCGAGCAGTACTTC
J: TRBJ2-7; size: .; D: .; V: TRBV18; CDR3: CASSPEGTSYEQYF; DNA: TGTGCCAGCTCACCAGAGGGGACATCCTACGAGCAGTACTTC
J: TRBJ1-3; size: once; D: TRBD1; V: TRBV11-1; CDR3: CASSPDRGPYGNTIYF; DNA: TGTGCCAGCAGCCCGGACAGGGGTCCATATGGAAACACCATATATTTT
J: TRBJ2-5; size: once; D: .; V: TRBV30; CDR3: CAWSAQKETQYF; DNA: TGTGCCTGGAGTGCCCAAAAAGAGACCCAGTACTTC
J: TRBJ2-3; size: .; D: .; V: TRBV27; CDR3: CASSLWTGRTDTQYF; DNA: TGTGCCAGCAGTTTATGGACGGGTCGCACAGATACGCAGTATTTT
J: TRBJ2-1; size: .; D: .; V: TRBV18; CDR3: CASSPQVSLNNEQFF; DNA: TGTGCCAGCTCACCACAAGTGTCCCTGAACAATGAGCAGTTCTTC
J: TRBJ1-5; size: .; D: .; V: TRBV19; CDR3: CATSRGENQPQHF; DNA: TGTGCCACCTCGCGGGGGGAGAATCAGCCCCAGCATTTT
J: TRBJ1-6; size: once; D: .; V: TRBV7-9; CDR3: CASTLTLGTSPLHF; DNA: TGTGCCAGCACCCTGACACTGGGGACTTCACCCCTCCACTTT
J: TRBJ2-5; size: .; D: TRBD1; V: TRBV4-3; CDR3: CASSQGVRGRETQYF; DNA: TGCGCCAGCAGCCAGGGGGTCAGGGGGCGAGAGACCCAGTACTTC
J: TRBJ1-2; size: .; D: .; V: TRBV5-5; CDR3: CASRDLGTRANYGYTF; DNA: TGTGCCAGCCGGGACCTCGGGACTCGAGCTAACTATGGCTACACCTTC
J: TRBJ1-3; size: .; D: .; V: TRBV7-2; CDR3: CASSSRGVSGNTIYF; DNA: TGTGCCAGCAGCTCCCGGGGGGTCTCTGGAAACACCATATATTTT
J: TRBJ1-4; size: .; D: .; V: TRBV19; CDR3: CASSIVGGGLFF; DNA: TGTGCCAGTAGTATAGTAGGGGGGGGACTGTTTTTT
J: TRBJ2-3; size: .; D: TRBD1; V: TRBV5-1; CDR3: CASSWARDRGTDTQYF; DNA: TGCGCCAGCAGCTGGGCCCGGGACAGGGGCACAGATACGCAGTATTTT
J: TRBJ1-1; size: .; D: .; V: TRBV28; CDR3: CASRGDTEAFF; DNA: TGTGCCAGCAGAGGGGACACTGAAGCTTTCTTT
J: TRBJ1-2; size: .; D: TRBD1; V: TRBV7-9; CDR3: CASSLDGTGSNYGYTF; DNA: TGTGCCAGCAGCTTAGACGGGACAGGGTCTAACTATGGCTACACCTTC
J: TRBJ2-5; size: .; D: TRBD2; V: TRBV4-1; CDR3: CASSQGTSNRETQYF; DNA: TGCGCCAGCAGCCAAGGGACTAGCAACAGAGAGACCCAGTACTTC
J: TRBJ2-7; size: .; D: TRBD1; V: TRBV6-5; CDR3: CASGQGGYEQYF; DNA: TGTGCCAGCGGACAGGGGGGCTACGAGCAGTACTTC
J: TRBJ2-1; size: .; D: TRBD2; V: TRBV27; CDR3: CASSLAGLAGNEQFF; DNA: TGTGCCAGCAGTTTGGCCGGACTAGCGGGGAATGAGCAGTTCTTC
J: TRBJ2-2; size: .; D: .; V: TRBV5-4; CDR3: CASSLRQDHLNANTGELFF; DNA: TGTGCCAGCAGCTTAAGGCAAGACCACTTAAACGCGAACACCGGGGAGCTGTTTTTT
J: TRBJ1-6; size: .; D: .; V: TRBV2; CDR3: CASSEASVDSPLHF; DNA: TGTGCCAGCAGTGAAGCCTCTGTGGATTCACCCCTCCACTTT
J: TRBJ2-2; size: .; D: .; V: TRBV6-1; CDR3: CASSELASLGTGELFF; DNA: TGTGCCAGCAGTGAACTGGCTAGCTTGGGGACCGGGGAGCTGTTTTTT
J: TRBJ2-6; size: .; D: .; V: TRBV27; CDR3: CASRRVLSSGANVLTF; DNA: TGTGCCAGCAGGAGAGTCTTGAGCTCTGGGGCCAACGTCCTGACTTTC
J: TRBJ2-3; size: .; D: TRBD2; V: TRBV12-5; CDR3: CASGLGLAGIDTQYF; DNA: TGTGCTAGTGGTTTGGGACTAGCGGGGATAGATACGCAGTATTTT
J: TRBJ2-7; size: .; D: .; V: TRBV3-1/TRBV3-2; CDR3: CASSRFSYEQYF; DNA: TGTGCCAGCAGCCGGTTCTCCTACGAGCAGTACTTC
J: TRBJ1-2; size: .; D: .; V: TRBV24-1; CDR3: CATSPNPTATDYGYTF; DNA: TGTGCCACCAGTCCCAACCCGACCGCCACGGACTATGGCTACACCTTC
J: TRBJ1-3; size: .; D: TRBD1; V: TRBV28; CDR3: CASSGQGGNTIYF; DNA: TGTGCCAGCAGTGGACAGGGTGGAAACACCATATATTTT
J: TRBJ2-1; size: .; D: TRBD1; V: TRBV5-1; CDR3: CASSLTGQFYNEQFF; DNA: TGCGCCAGCAGCTTGACGGGACAGTTTTACAATGAGCAGTTCTTC
J: TRBJ2-1; size: .; D: .; V: TRBV14; CDR3: CASSPLLRGRAKYEQFF; DNA: TGTGCCAGCAGCCCCCTTTTGCGAGGAAGGGCCAAGTATGAGCAGTTCTTC
J: TRBJ2-2; size: .; D: .; V: TRBV5-1; CDR3: CASSLGGNTGELFF; DNA: TGCGCCAGCAGCTTGGGGGGGAACACCGGGGAGCTGTTTTTT